Following are 11 T cell receptor beta chains from one sample sequenced in a study of shared clonotypes between healthy human individuals. The data were produced by immunoSEQ multiplex PCR, yet TCRdb's version contains in-frame clones alone and is incomplete. The sample carries 150,000 to 200,000 clones, 65% to 80% recorded once. The specimen was memory CD4+ T cells sorted from blood. The subset was: CD45RA-negative fraction. These receptors came from a young man in good health.

The J gene is TRBJ2-1, the V gene TRBV7-2; 7 bases align to TRBD2. Trimming at V came to 2 bases and at J to 4 bases, leaving 8 bases not matched to a gene. The CDR3 runs 16 residues. The germline gives CDR1 SGHTA, CDR2 FQGNSA. CDR3 nucleotide sequence: TGTGCCAGCAGCTTAAGCGCTAGCGGAGTTTACAATGAGCAGTTCTTC. Translated, it gives CASSLSASGVYNEQFF.

This clone was detected a few times. V usage is TRBV14 and J usage is TRBJ2-3, with D unresolved. The germline gives CDR1 SGHDN, CDR2 FVKESK. V lost 0 bases, J lost 4 bases, and 5 bases lay in between. CDR3 length: 13 residues. The CDR3 nucleotides read TGTGCCAGCAGCCAAGATCGCGCAGATACGCAGTATTTT. It yields the protein CASSQDRADTQYF.

This chain joins TRBV11-2 and TRBJ2-5; 9 bases are a match to TRBD1. Trimming removed 1 base from V and 4 bases from J; junction bases left unmatched: 10. The CDR3 spans 17 residues. Germline V gene data show CDR1 as SGHAT and CDR2 as FQNNGV. The chain's CDR3 is CASSLGSRTGAGETQYF. The CDR3 DNA is TGTGCCAGCAGCTTAGGTTCGAGGACAGGGGCAGGAGAGACCCAGTACTTC.

This clone was detected only a few times. The chain joins TRBV5-3 to TRBJ2-7, with a tentative D call TRBD2 (5 bases). TRBV5-3 is flagged as an ORF with uncertain function. With 3 bases removed from V and 3 bases from J, the gap between germline ends came to 16 bases. The CDR3 runs to 15 residues. The CDR3 is CARSSSGGEGYEQYF. In nucleotides, the CDR3 is TGTGCCAGAAGCTCCAGCGGAGGTGAAGGCTACGAGCAGTACTTC.

This clone was seen only a few times. This same CDR3 is encoded by further DNA sequences in the sample. The chain is built from TRBV10-3 and TRBJ2-3, with 7 nucleotides matching TRBD1. With V trimmed by 8 bases and J by 3 bases, 5 bases remained unmatched. The CDR3 totals 13 residues. Germline CDR1 reads ENHRY; CDR2 reads SYGVKD. The CDR3 bases are TGTGCCATCGGGGAACAGGGGACAGATACGCAGTATTTT. Translated: CAIGEQGTDTQYF.

Worth noting for this clone: Given a much more abundant clone one base away, this may be a read error. The chain carries TRBV7-8 and TRBJ2-7; D is perhaps TRBD2 (6 bases). Germline loops: CDR1 SGHVS, CDR2 FQNEAQ. V lost 5 bases and J 10 bases, leaving 27 bases between the germline ends. The CDR3 has 16 amino acids. CDR3: CASSLIRGAGPQAQYF. CDR3 sequence (DNA): TGTGCCAGCAGCCTTATACGCGGGGCGGGGCCCCAAGCCCAGTACTTC.

The chain uses TRBV7-6 and TRBJ1-4, with 8 positions matching TRBD1. Germline V gene sequence: CDR1 SGHVS, CDR2 FNYEAQ. The CDR3 runs to 14 residues. The V gene end was trimmed by 5 bases and the J gene end by 9 bases; junction bases not matched to a gene: 8. CDR3 in amino acids: CASSQGQVAKKLFF. The CDR3 DNA reads as TGTGCCAGCAGCCAGGGACAGGTTGCGAAAAAACTGTTTTTT.

The chain carries TRBV5-6 and TRBJ2-5; D is unresolved. Trimming removed 2 bases from V and 2 bases from J, with 1 base in between. The germline V gene has CDR1 SGHDT and CDR2 YYEEEE. This CDR3 has 11 amino acids. As DNA, the CDR3 is TGTGCCAGCAGCTTTCAAGAGACCCAGTACTTC. It is translated as CASSFQETQYF.

As regards this clone: A much bigger clone sits one base away, suggesting this may be a read error. The sample has other DNA sequences that encode this CDR3 too. This chain links TRBV7-8 with TRBJ1-5; no clear D gene. The CDR3 loop spans 14 amino acids. Trimming removed 1 base at V and 0 bases at J, with 4 bases between. The germline CDR1 and CDR2 sequences are SGHVS and FQNEAQ. CDR3 coding DNA: TGTGCCAGCAGCTTAGAGGGTAGCAATCAGCCCCAGCATTTT. It is translated as CASSLEGSNQPQHF.

The V call is TRBV30, the J call TRBJ1-3; 7 bases are a match to TRBD1. Germline assignment: CDR1 GTSNPN and CDR2 SVGIG (reference sequence). This CDR3 comprises 13 residues. Trimming at V came to 5 bases and at J to 2 bases, leaving 3 bases not matched to a gene. CDR3 nucleotide sequence: TGTGCCTGGGCGACAGGGCCTGGAAACACCATATATTTT. It codes for CAWATGPGNTIYF.

V is TRBV19 and J is TRBJ2-2; D uncertain. The length of the CDR3 is 13 residues. Germline V gives CDR1 LNHDA, CDR2 SQIVND (reference sequence). V lost 1 base, J lost 6 bases, and 6 bases lay in between. In nucleotides, the CDR3 is TGTGCCAGTAGTATAGTGGGGTCCGGGGAGCTGTTTTTT. Its translation is CASSIVGSGELFF.